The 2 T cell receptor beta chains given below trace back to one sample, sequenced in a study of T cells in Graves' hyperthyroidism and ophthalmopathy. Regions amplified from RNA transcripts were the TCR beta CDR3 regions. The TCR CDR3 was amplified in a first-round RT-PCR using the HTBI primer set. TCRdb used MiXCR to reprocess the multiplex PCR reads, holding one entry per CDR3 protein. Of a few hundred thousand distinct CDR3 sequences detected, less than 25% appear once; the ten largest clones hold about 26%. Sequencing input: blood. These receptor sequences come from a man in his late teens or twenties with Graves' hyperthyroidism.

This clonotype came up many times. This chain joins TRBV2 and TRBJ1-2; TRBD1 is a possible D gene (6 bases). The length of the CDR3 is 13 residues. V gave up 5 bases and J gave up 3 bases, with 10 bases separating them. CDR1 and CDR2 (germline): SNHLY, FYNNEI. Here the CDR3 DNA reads TGTGCCAGCAGTTCGGACAGATACTATGGCTACACCTTC. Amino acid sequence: CASSSDRYYGYTF.

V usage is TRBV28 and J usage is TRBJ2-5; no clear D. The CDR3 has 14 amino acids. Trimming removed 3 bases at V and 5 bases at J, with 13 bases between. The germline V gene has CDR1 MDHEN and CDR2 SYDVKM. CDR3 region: CASSLVGQLETQYF. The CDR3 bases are TGTGCCAGCAGTTTGGTTGGCCAGCTTGAGACCCAGTACTTC.